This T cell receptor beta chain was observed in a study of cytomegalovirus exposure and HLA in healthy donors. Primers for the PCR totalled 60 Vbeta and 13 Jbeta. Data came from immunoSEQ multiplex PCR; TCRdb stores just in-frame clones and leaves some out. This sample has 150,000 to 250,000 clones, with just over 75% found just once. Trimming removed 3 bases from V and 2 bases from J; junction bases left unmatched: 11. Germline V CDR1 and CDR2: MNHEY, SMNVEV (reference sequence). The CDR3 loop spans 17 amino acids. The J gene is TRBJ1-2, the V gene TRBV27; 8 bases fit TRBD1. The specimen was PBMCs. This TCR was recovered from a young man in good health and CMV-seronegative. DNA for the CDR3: TGTGCCAGCAGTTTCGCGGCCAGGGGGCCGGCGAACTATGGCTACACCTTC. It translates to CASSFAARGPANYGYTF.